This is a list of T cell receptor beta chains from one sample in a study of OX40 agonist ivuxolimab in advanced cancers. TCRdb keeps only in-frame clones here, not all; method: immunoSEQ multiplex PCR. The sample has tens of thousands of clones; 79% are singletons. This material consisted of CD4+ or CD8+ T cells sorted from blood, taken in a trial of the OX40 agonist ivuxolimab. These receptors came from an adult with an advanced solid tumor such as melanoma, head and neck, liver or kidney cancer. The CDR3 runs from the conserved cysteine through the conserved F or W. D genes are given only for firm matches. Size is stated for part of the rows, as once, few or many counts, or as a class when the clone is expanded.

TRBJ2-7 . once TRBV5-5 TGTGCCAGCAGCTTAGCTCTGGAGGGCGAGCAGTACTTC CASSLALEGEQYF
TRBJ2-7 . . TRBV6-5 TGTGCCAGCAGTAAAGAGGGGGGGCAGGTGGGCGAGCAGTACTTC CASSKEGGQVGEQYF
TRBJ1-1 TRBD1 . TRBV27 TGTGCCAGCAGTTACAGGGGCACTGAAGCTTTCTTT CASSYRGTEAFF
TRBJ1-1 . . TRBV5-6 TGTGCCAGCAACCCTTTCGAGGTCACTGAAGCTTTCTTT CASNPFEVTEAFF
TRBJ2-6 . . TRBV9 TGTGCCAGCAGCGTAGACGGCTCTGGGGCCAACGTCCTGACTTTC CASSVDGSGANVLTF
TRBJ2-7 TRBD1 . TRBV7-3 TGTGCCAGCAGTCAACAGGGGGCCTCCTACGAGCAGTACTTC CASSQQGASYEQYF
TRBJ2-2 . few TRBV9 TGTGCCAGCAGCGTAACCGGGGAGCTGTTTTTT CASSVTGELFF
TRBJ1-1 . . TRBV23-1 TGCGCCAGCAGTCAATCGGTCCAGGCGGGGCCGAACACTGAAGCTTTCTTT CASSQSVQAGPNTEAFF
TRBJ2-3 TRBD1 . TRBV15 TGTGCCACCAGCACTACAGGGGAATCCACAGATACGCAGTATTTT CATSTTGESTDTQYF
TRBJ2-5 TRBD2 . TRBV7-3 TGTGCCAGCAGCCAGGGCGGGGGAAAGACCCAGTACTTC CASSQGGGKTQYF
TRBJ2-2 . . TRBV10-3 TGTGCCATCACCTCCCGGACGCCTAACACCGGGGAGCTGTTTTTT CAITSRTPNTGELFF
TRBJ2-3 . . TRBV15 TGTGCCACCAGCCAGGGCTTAAGCACAGATACGCAGTATTTT CATSQGLSTDTQYF
TRBJ2-5 . . TRBV7-2 TGTGCCAGCAGCTTAGGCCGGGAGACCCAGTACTTC CASSLGRETQYF
TRBJ1-2 . few TRBV9 TGTGCCAGCGTTGGCCAGGCTGGCTCGGGCTACACCTTC CASVGQAGSGYTF
TRBJ1-1 . . TRBV28 TGTGCCAGCAGACTAACCCGGGGGGCTGGTACTGAAGCTTTCTTT CASRLTRGAGTEAFF
TRBJ1-2 TRBD1 . TRBV27 TGTGCCAGCAGTTTCGACAGGGGAGGAGGCTACACCTTC CASSFDRGGGYTF
TRBJ2-1 TRBD2 . TRBV27 TGTGCCAGCAGTCCATGGACTAGCGGCTCCTACAATGAGCAGTTCTTC CASSPWTSGSYNEQFF
TRBJ2-7 . once TRBV18 TGTGCCAGCTCGGGGGGAGTCCACGAGCAGTACTTC CASSGGVHEQYF
TRBJ2-6 . . TRBV4-2 TGTGCCAGCAGCCAAGGATCCGGTGGGGCCAACGTCCTGACTTTC CASSQGSGGANVLTF
TRBJ1-5 . . TRBV7-8 TGTGCCAGCAGCTTTGGCCCAGGGGGCAATCAGCCCCAGCATTTT CASSFGPGGNQPQHF
TRBJ2-1 TRBD2 . TRBV11-2 TGTGCCAGCAGCCGACAAGCGGGGGGGCCCAATGAGCAGTTCTTC CASSRQAGGPNEQFF
TRBJ2-3 TRBD1 . TRBV7-9 TGTGCCAGCAGCCTCACTCCGGGACAGGGAGACACGCAGTATTTT CASSLTPGQGDTQYF
TRBJ2-1 TRBD1 . TRBV15 TGTGCCACCAGCACCCGACAGGGGCGCTCCAATGAGCAGTTCTTC CATSTRQGRSNEQFF
TRBJ2-1 . . TRBV7-3 TGTGCCAGCAGCTTCGCGGCGGGCTCCTACAATGAGCAGTTCTTC CASSFAAGSYNEQFF
TRBJ1-1 TRBD1 few TRBV7-9 TGTGCCAGCAGCCTTGGACAGGCCAAAAGCACTGAAGCTTTCTTT CASSLGQAKSTEAFF
TRBJ2-5 . . TRBV19 TGTGCCAGTCAATCGGACTACCAAGAGACCCAGTACTTC CASQSDYQETQYF
TRBJ1-5 . . TRBV7-2 TGTGCCAGCAGCTTAGTGGAGTACAATCAGCCCCAGCATTTT CASSLVEYNQPQHF
TRBJ2-7 . . TRBV11-3 TGTGCCAGCAGCCAATCGACAGGTAGCTCCTACGAGCAGTACTTC CASSQSTGSSYEQYF
TRBJ1-2 TRBD1 . TRBV9 TGTGCCAGCAGCGCGACAGGGAGTATATATGGCTACACCTTC CASSATGSIYGYTF
TRBJ1-1 . . TRBV18 TGTGCCAGCTCACCGGGACCACACTACGCCACTGAAGCTTTCTTT CASSPGPHYATEAFF
TRBJ2-5 . . TRBV21-1 TGTGCCAGCAGCAAAGGTGGTACGGGGGACACGGAGACCCAGTACTTC CASSKGGTGDTETQYF
TRBJ2-7 TRBD1 . TRBV4-1 TGCGCCAGCGCTACTTCGCCGGGACAGGGACACGAGCAGTACTTC CASATSPGQGHEQYF
TRBJ2-7 . medium-sized TRBV6-1 TGTGCCAGCAGTGCGCTACCCAGTATACTACCCTACGAGCAGTACTTC CASSALPSILPYEQYF
TRBJ1-4 . . TRBV18 TGTGCCAGCTCACCCACAGGGTTAGCTAATGAAAAACTGTTTTTT CASSPTGLANEKLFF
TRBJ1-3 TRBD1 . TRBV7-6 TGTGCCAGCAGCTTGGGACAGGGAATTGGAAACACCATATATTTT CASSLGQGIGNTIYF
TRBJ2-3 . . TRBV28 TGTGCCAGCAGTTCTCGACTAAAAAACACAGATACGCAGTATTTT CASSSRLKNTDTQYF
TRBJ2-7 TRBD1 . TRBV6-5 TGTGCCAGCAGCTATGGACAGGGATGGAACGAGCAGTACTTC CASSYGQGWNEQYF
TRBJ1-1 . . TRBV15 TGTGCCACCAGCAGAGATCTGGGGACGGCTCAAGCTTTCTTT CATSRDLGTAQAFF